Shown below are 31 T cell receptor beta chains from a single sample sequenced in a study of blood T cell repertoires in COVID-19. Some clones are missing from TCRdb's copy, which holds only in-frame ones; the method was immunoSEQ multiplex PCR. The sample holds about 82,000 clones, 60% to 80% seen once. Sequenced material: peripheral blood. These receptors were obtained from a man aged 55 to 70 with COVID-19, enrolled during active disease.

This clone was observed a single time. The V gene is TRBV7-3, the J gene TRBJ1-1; 10 bases fit TRBD1. Germline V gene data show CDR1 as SGHTA and CDR2 as FQGTGA. V shed 3 bases, J shed 8 bases, and the junction held 9 bases outside the gene matches. The CDR3 consists of 15 residues. The DNA for the CDR3 is TGTGCCAGCAGCTTGCTGGACAGGGGGACTTCAGAAGCTTTCTTT. Translation: CASSLLDRGTSEAFF.

This clone was counted between two and nine times. The V call is TRBV5-1, the J call TRBJ2-2; 9 bases match TRBD2. The CDR3 runs 14 residues. V shed 0 bases, J shed 6 bases, and the junction held 0 bases outside the gene matches. The germline V gene has CDR1 SGHRS and CDR2 YFSETQ. The CDR3 DNA reads as TGCGCCAGCAGCTTGGGACTAGCGGCCGGGGAGCTGTTTTTT. This sequence encodes CASSLGLAAGELFF.

This chain connects TRBV9 to TRBJ1-3; no definite D call. Deletions cut 0 bases from V and 7 bases from J, with 8 bases between. The germline gives CDR1 SGDLS, CDR2 YYNGEE. This CDR3 region has 13 residues. CDR3 DNA sequence: TGTGCCAGCAGCGTAGACGGGAGGAACACCATATATTTT. It specifies CASSVDGRNTIYF. The whole variable domain, remainder taken from reference TRBV9 and TRBJ1-3, is DSGVTQTPKHLITATGQRVTLRCSPRSGDLSVYWYQQSLDQGLQFLIQYYNGEERAKGNILERFSAQQFPDLHSELNLSSLELGDSALYFCASSVDGRNTIYFGEGSWLTVV.

The chain is built from TRBV6-5 and TRBJ1-2; D is uncertain. The CDR3 totals 12 residues. Germline V gene sequence: CDR1 MNHEY, CDR2 SVGAGI. V lost 5 bases and J 7 bases, leaving 11 bases between the germline ends. This chain's CDR3 is CASSNPSGGYTF. CDR3 nucleotides: TGTGCCAGCAGTAATCCATCCGGTGGCTACACCTTC.

This clone came up a few times. V usage is TRBV7-9 and J usage is TRBJ1-2, with 11 bases matching TRBD1. The CDR3 has 14 amino acids. V lost 5 bases and J lost 3; bases outside the gene matches: 2. The germline V gene has CDR1 SEHNR and CDR2 FQNEAQ (reference sequence). The CDR3 coding sequence is TGTGCCAGCAGCCCGGGACAGGGGGACTATGGCTACACCTTC. Its translation: CASSPGQGDYGYTF.

This clone was observed a few times. This rearrangement joins TRBV2 to TRBJ1-2, with 11 bases fitting TRBD1. The germline CDR1 and CDR2 sequences are SNHLY and FYNNEI. The V gene end was trimmed by 6 bases and the J gene end by 7 bases; junction bases not matched to a gene: 7. The CDR3 loop spans 14 amino acids. The CDR3 sequence is CASRTGTGGSGYTF. The CDR3 DNA is TGTGCCAGCAGAACCGGGACAGGGGGTTCTGGCTACACCTTC.

V usage is TRBV7-2 and J usage is TRBJ2-5; D is perhaps TRBD2 (5 bases). The CDR3 length is 14 residues. CDR1 is SGHTA, CDR2 FQGNSA, per germline. The ends were cut back, 3 bases at V and 7 bases at J, with 15 bases in the middle. The CDR3 here is CASSFRGPLGTQYF. Written as DNA, the CDR3 is TGTGCCAGCAGCTTCCGAGGGCCCTTGGGGACCCAGTACTTC.

Here the CDR3 reads CASPYYNEQFF. The CDR3 bases are TGTGCCAGTCCTTACTACAATGAGCAGTTCTTC. The V and J genes are TRBV11-3 and TRBJ2-1; D is undetermined. Germline CDR1 is SGHNT and CDR2 is YENEEA. The V end was cut by 9 bases, the J end by 3 bases, with 6 bases between. The CDR3 extends over 11 amino acids.

This chain connects TRBV18 to TRBJ1-4; 8 positions agree with TRBD1. Trimming took 0 bases from V and 7 from J; bases not matched to a gene: 7. The CDR3 contains 16 residues. The germline V gene encodes CDR1 KGHSH and CDR2 LQKENI. CDR3 bases: TGTGCCAGCTCACCACCCCAGGGGGCGTTAGGTGAAAAACTGTTTTTT. Residues: CASSPPQGALGEKLFF.

This chain connects TRBV7-3 to TRBJ2-3; 7 bases are shared with TRBD2. V trimming: 5 bases; J trimming: 3 bases; junction bases outside the gene matches: 8. The CDR3 sequence is 15 residues long. Per germline, CDR1 SGHTA and CDR2 FQGTGA. The CDR3 is CASSQAGRVTDTQYF. In nucleotides, the CDR3 is TGTGCCAGCAGCCAAGCAGGGAGGGTTACAGATACGCAGTATTTT.

The chain recombines TRBV19 with TRBJ1-5; D might be TRBD1 (5 bases). The CDR3 has 15 residues. Looked up from germline, CDR1 is LNHDA and CDR2 is SQIVND (reference sequence). V was trimmed by 4 bases and J by 5 bases, leaving 15 bases between them. The DNA for the CDR3 is TGTGCCAGTAGTAGGGGAGGGGCCGGCGATCAGCCCCAGCATTTT. Amino acid sequence: CASSRGGAGDQPQHF.

The V call is TRBV6-5, the J call TRBJ2-7, with TRBD1 matching 8 bases. The J segment lost 5 bases and the V segment lost 3 bases, leaving 6 bases of the junction unmatched. CDR1 is MNHEY and CDR2 is SVGAGI in the germline V gene. This CDR3 contains 14 residues. In nucleotides, the CDR3 is TGTGCCAGCAGTTATGGACAGGGTCGGAACGAGCAGTACTTC. This gives the protein CASSYGQGRNEQYF.

V is TRBV2 and J is TRBJ2-3; 10 nucleotides align to TRBD2. The CDR3 runs to 16 residues. The V gene end was trimmed by 6 bases and the J gene end by 6 bases; junction bases not matched to a gene: 12. The V gene's germline CDR1 is SNHLY and CDR2 FYNNEI. The DNA for the CDR3 is TGTGCCAGCAGGCCTGCGAGCGGGGGGGCTCCCGATACGCAGTATTTT. It specifies CASRPASGGAPDTQYF.

The chain links TRBV19 to TRBJ1-5; D possibly corresponds to TRBD1 (5 bases). This CDR3 spans 16 amino acids. Trimming left V 0 bases short and J 6 bases short, with 15 bases between. The germline CDR1 and CDR2 sequences are LNHDA and SQIVND (reference sequence). CDR3 sequence reads: CASSIDRRRVGQPQHF. The CDR3 DNA reads TGTGCCAGTAGTATAGATCGACGCAGGGTGGGTCAGCCCCAGCATTTT.

V usage is TRBV24-1 and J usage is TRBJ2-1; the match to TRBD2 covers 9 bases. J gave up 9 bases and V 4 bases, and 9 bases lay outside the gene matches. The CDR3 runs to 15 residues. Per the germline V gene, CDR1 is KGHDR and CDR2 is SFDVKD. CDR3 in amino acids: CATSDSAGGPGEQFF. CDR3 in DNA: TGTGCCACCAGTGACTCTGCGGGAGGGCCGGGTGAGCAGTTCTTC.

This clone was observed once. The chain joins TRBV2 to TRBJ1-2; D ambiguous. Germline CDR1 is SNHLY and CDR2 is FYNNEI. The CDR3 extends over 15 amino acids. The germline V and J ends were trimmed by 6 bases and 0 bases, with 14 bases remaining between them. The CDR3 reads CASSPASRANYGYTF. The CDR3 DNA sequence: TGTGCCAGCAGCCCCGCAAGCCGGGCTAACTATGGCTACACCTTC. The full variable domain, rest sourced from reference TRBV2 and TRBJ1-2, is EPEVTQTPSHQVTQMGQEVILRCVPISNHLYFYWYRQILGQKVEFLVSFYNNEISEKSEIFDDQFSVERPDGSNFTLKIRSTKLEDSAMYFCASSPASRANYGYTFGSGTRLTVV.

The genes are TRBV6-4 and TRBJ1-2, with TRBD1 matching 12 bases. The CDR3 has 18 amino acids. After removal of 2 bases from V and 2 bases from J, the junction contained 9 bases not matched to a gene. The germline V gene encodes CDR1 MRHNA and CDR2 SNTAGT. The CDR3 bases are TGTGCCAGCAGTGACGCTGGGACAGGGGGCGCTGGAAACTATGGCTACACCTTC. Encoded protein: CASSDAGTGGAGNYGYTF.

The chain uses TRBV5-5 and TRBJ2-1; a weak D match, TRBD1 (5 bases). V was trimmed by 0 bases and J by 9 bases, leaving 16 bases between them. Germline V lookup: CDR1 SGHKS, CDR2 YYEKEE (reference sequence). The CDR3 is 15 residues long. CDR3 region: CASSLDRPFSSEQFF. The DNA for the CDR3 is TGTGCCAGCAGCTTGGACAGGCCATTCTCAAGTGAGCAGTTCTTC. Supplemented by reference TRBV5-5 and TRBJ2-1, the full variable domain reads DAGVTQSPTHLIKTRGQQVTLRCSPISGHKSVSWYQQVLGQGPQFIFQYYEKEERGRGNFPDRFSARQFPNYSSELNVNALLLGDSALYLCASSLDRPFSSEQFFGPGTRLTVL.

The genes are TRBV9 and TRBJ2-5, with 9 nucleotides matching TRBD1. The CDR3 is 14 residues long. In germline, CDR1 is SGDLS, CDR2 YYNGEE. With 1 base clipped from V and 4 bases from J, the junction kept 2 bases outside the gene matches. CDR3 coding DNA: TGTGCCAGCAGCGTAACGGACAGGGGAGAGACCCAGTACTTC. Translated, it gives CASSVTDRGETQYF.

This chain joins TRBV7-9 and TRBJ1-6, with D possibly TRBD1 on 6 matching bases. Trimming cost V 2 bases and J 7 bases, with 9 bases left between them. The CDR3 has 14 residues. Looked up from germline, CDR1 is SEHNR and CDR2 is FQNEAQ (reference sequence). CDR3 sequence reads: CASSLRQENSPLHF. The CDR3 DNA follows: TGTGCCAGCAGCTTACGACAGGAGAATTCACCCCTCCACTTT.

The chain is built from TRBV27 and TRBJ1-5; D may be TRBD1 (6 bases). Trimming removed 0 bases from V and 2 bases from J, with 11 bases in between. Germline CDR1 is MNHEY and CDR2 is SMNVEV (reference sequence). The CDR3 runs 16 residues. The CDR3 DNA reads TGTGCCAGCAGTTTATCAGGGGGATCTGGCAATCAGCCCCAGCATTTT. Encoded protein: CASSLSGGSGNQPQHF.

The chain has TRBV11-2 and TRBJ1-1, with unresolved D. Between the trimmed V and J ends, which lost 2 bases and 4 bases, there was a span of 14 bases. Germline V gene sequence: CDR1 SGHAT, CDR2 FQNNGV. This CDR3 is built from 15 residues. The CDR3 bases are TGTGCCAGCAGCTTACCACCCACGCGACTCACTGAAGCTTTCTTT. Translated: CASSLPPTRLTEAFF.

The V gene is TRBV7-9, the J gene TRBJ2-1, with TRBD1 identical over 10 bases. V was clipped by 3 bases and J by 7 bases; unmatched bases: 3. The length of the CDR3 is 14 residues. Germline V lookup: CDR1 SEHNR, CDR2 FQNEAQ (reference sequence). CDR3 bases: TGTGCCAGCAGCTTTGGGACAGGGGTGAATGAGCAGTTCTTC. Protein: CASSFGTGVNEQFF.

This clone has a handful of counts. A read error may produce the germline difference seen at one junction end. The chain is built from TRBV4-1 and TRBJ1-5; 7 bases align to TRBD1. The germline gives CDR1 MGHRA, CDR2 YSYEKL. The CDR3 contains 16 residues. CDR3 sequence (DNA): TGCGCCAGCAGCAAAGACAGGACAGGCACCAATCAGCCCCAGCATTTT. Protein product: CASSKDRTGTNQPQHF.

The chain has TRBV2 and TRBJ2-2; 7 nucleotides align to TRBD1. From germline, CDR1 is SNHLY and CDR2 FYNNEI. CDR3 length equals 17 residues. Trimming took 3 bases from V and 9 from J; bases not matched to a gene: 16. The CDR3 reads CASSEGQSSLFGRELFF. The CDR3 DNA sequence: TGTGCCAGCAGTGAGGGACAGTCGTCGCTCTTCGGCAGGGAGCTGTTTTTT. Drawing the rest from reference TRBV2 and TRBJ2-2, the complete variable domain is EPEVTQTPSHQVTQMGQEVILRCVPISNHLYFYWYRQILGQKVEFLVSFYNNEISEKSEIFDDQFSVERPDGSNFTLKIRSTKLEDSAMYFCASSEGQSSLFGRELFFGEGSRLTVL.

The rearrangement uses TRBV29-1 and TRBJ2-2; 11 nucleotides align to TRBD1. Germline V gene sequence: CDR1 SQVTM, CDR2 ANQGSEA. After removal of 4 bases from V and 7 bases from J, the junction contained 14 bases not matched to a gene. This CDR3 spans 17 amino acids. The CDR3 bases are TGCAGCGTTGTAGTCTTGTTAGGGACAGGGGGAGTCGGGGAGCTGTTTTTT. Translation: CSVVVLLGTGGVGELFF.

This rearrangement joins TRBV7-2 to TRBJ2-1; 11 bases fit TRBD2. The CDR3 runs 19 residues. Germline CDR1 SGHTA, CDR2 FQGNSA. J was trimmed by 0 bases and V by 4 bases; bases with no gene match: 11. The CDR3 DNA follows: TGTGCCAGCAGCTCGGAGGGGACTAGCGGTCCTAGCTCCTACAATGAGCAGTTCTTC. Amino acids: CASSSEGTSGPSSYNEQFF.

J is TRBJ2-1 and V is TRBV5-1; TRBD2 aligns across 10 bases. The CDR3 has 16 amino acids. After removal of 1 base from V and 7 bases from J, the junction contained 8 bases not matched to a gene. Germline-derived CDR1 and CDR2 are SGHRS and YFSETQ. CDR3: CASSLTASGGRNEQFF. The CDR3 bases are TGCGCCAGCAGCTTGACGGCTAGCGGGGGACGGAATGAGCAGTTCTTC.

The V gene is TRBV3-1 (or the pseudogene TRBV3-2), the J gene TRBJ1-2; TRBD1 is a possible D gene (6 bases). CDR1 and CDR2 (germline): LGHDT, YNNKEL (reference sequence). The CDR3 totals 15 residues. V was cut by 1 base and J by 8 bases, with 17 bases left in between. The CDR3 is CASSQGPKGEGGYTF. Written as DNA, the CDR3 is TGTGCCAGCAGCCAAGGGCCAAAGGGGGAGGGCGGCTACACCTTC.

The chain uses TRBV10-3 and TRBJ2-1, with a possible D match to TRBD2 (6 bases). Per germline, CDR1 ENHRY and CDR2 SYGVKD. The V and J ends lost 6 bases and 7 bases respectively, with 13 bases between them. The CDR3 consists of 13 residues. CDR3 region: CAIRPGGSNEQFF. In DNA form, the CDR3 reads TGTGCCATCAGGCCCGGGGGTTCGAATGAGCAGTTCTTC.

The J gene is TRBJ1-1, the V gene TRBV2; 8 nucleotides line up with TRBD1. Germline CDR1 is SNHLY and CDR2 is FYNNEI. V was pared by 3 bases and J by 0 bases, with 15 bases of the junction left unmatched. The CDR3 is made up of 19 amino acids. DNA of the CDR3: TGTGCCAGCAGTGACTCACTAAGGACAGGGTGGGTGATGAACACTGAAGCTTTCTTT. Amino acid sequence: CASSDSLRTGWVMNTEAFF.